This TCR beta chain was profiled in a study of OX40 agonist ivuxolimab in advanced cancers. Findings of the study overall: Those patients achieving a partial response at 0.1-3.0 mg/kg showed among the lowest clonal expansion. Antigen targets of the expanded peripheral T cells went undetermined. Relative to CD4+ cells, CD8+ T cells on average had more expanded clones.

Sequencing was performed with immunoSEQ multiplex PCR; in TCRdb, only in-frame clones are kept and a portion is missing. The table includes roughly 92,000 clones, about 90% detected once. A word on this clone: Its antigen is currently unknown.

The CDR3 runs to 12 residues. The germline V gene encodes CDR1 SNHLY and CDR2 FYNNEI. The TCR comes from an adult with an advanced solid tumor such as melanoma, head and neck, liver or kidney cancer. The chain carries TRBV2 and TRBJ2-5, with D possibly being TRBD2 (5 bases). The J call is uncertain, as TRBJ2-7 better fits the DNA end. Sequencing was performed on CD4+ or CD8+ T cells sorted from blood, taken in a trial of the OX40 agonist ivuxolimab. The CDR3 DNA reads as TGTGCCAGCGCCAACGGGGTAGACGAGCAGTACTTC. Translation: CASANGVDEQYF.